This entry is about one T cell receptor beta chain. This entry belongs to a study of control samples from healthy donors and cancer patients. Generated by immunoSEQ multiplex PCR, the TCRdb table keeps only in-frame clones and is missing some. Here the sample spans about 190,000 clones, about 91% being singletons. CDR3 length: 14 residues. Germline V gene lookup returns CDR1 MNHEY and CDR2 SVGAGI. V was trimmed by 0 bases and J by 7 bases, leaving 10 bases between them. V gene TRBV6-5 combines with J gene TRBJ2-1, with a tentative D call TRBD1 (5 bases). Material: blood. The sequence came from a young man in good health. CDR3 nucleotides: TGTGCCAGCAGTTACTCTCCCCAGGGAAATGAGCAGTTCTTC. It yields the protein CASSYSPQGNEQFF.